The present T cell receptor beta chain was sequenced within a study of T-cell reconstitution after alpha-beta-depleted transplantation in children. Study-wide points: There were reportedly several hundred expanded graft clones from which alpha-beta T cells came about two months after transplant.

This CDR3 comprises 17 residues. Trimming stripped 5 bases from V and 7 bases from J, with 24 bases between. Germline CDR1 reads SEHNR; CDR2 reads FQNEAQ (reference sequence). This clonotype was counted between two and nine times. Its antigen is not identified. Researchers prepared the TCRbeta library using unique molecular identifiers, the study reports. TCRdb analysed the PCR reads with MiXCR anew, one entry per CDR3 protein. The repertoire holds 500,000 to 650,000 distinct CDR3 sequences, roughly 11% seen once, with about 14% in the top ten. This chain links TRBV7-9 with TRBJ2-1; the D gene could be TRBD1 or TRBD2 (6 bases each). This receptor was obtained from a female patient aged 2-15 years who had a stem cell transplant for aplastic anemia, so the T cells may come from the graft donor. The sample here was PBMCs, mostly from graft donor cells, taken 180 days after TCRalphabeta/CD19-depleted stem cell transplant. In DNA, the CDR3 is TGTGCCAGCAGCCCCGTAGGGGGGAGCGGAGGAGGGAATGAGCAGTTCTTC. Protein product: CASSPVGGSGGGNEQFF.